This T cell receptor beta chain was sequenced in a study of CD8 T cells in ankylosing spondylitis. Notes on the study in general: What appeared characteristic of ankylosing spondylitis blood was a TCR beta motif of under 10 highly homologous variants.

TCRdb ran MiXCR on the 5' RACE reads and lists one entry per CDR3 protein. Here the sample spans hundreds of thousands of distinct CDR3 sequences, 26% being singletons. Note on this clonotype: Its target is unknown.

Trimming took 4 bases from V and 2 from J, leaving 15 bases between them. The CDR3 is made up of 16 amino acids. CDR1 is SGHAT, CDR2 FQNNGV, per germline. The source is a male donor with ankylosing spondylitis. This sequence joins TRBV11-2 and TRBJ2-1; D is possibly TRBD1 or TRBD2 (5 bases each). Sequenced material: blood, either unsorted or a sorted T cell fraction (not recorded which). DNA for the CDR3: TGTGCCAGCAGCTCTCCCGGGACCGAGACCTACAATGAGCAGTTCTTC. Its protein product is CASSSPGTETYNEQFF.